This T cell receptor (beta chain) was sequenced in a study of cytomegalovirus exposure and HLA in healthy donors. The CDR3 sequence is 15 residues long. Unmatched junction bases numbered 2, after V lost 1 base and J lost 6 bases. The germline V gene encodes CDR1 LNHDA and CDR2 SQIVND (reference sequence). Data came from immunoSEQ multiplex PCR; TCRdb stores just in-frame clones and leaves some out. The sample has more than 150,000 clones, approximately 90% seen once. The gene calls are TRBV19 and TRBJ1-4; TRBD1 matches at 10 bases. The sample was PBMCs. This sequence was found in a man younger than 35 in good health and CMV-seronegative. Written as DNA, the CDR3 is TGTGCCAGTAGTATAGGGACAGGGGGGCATGAAAAACTGTTTTTT. Residues: CASSIGTGGHEKLFF.